This entry lists 13 T cell receptor beta chains sequenced from one sample in a study of T-cell memory formation after mild COVID-19. From the 5' RACE reads, TCRdb called clonotypes with MiXCR, one entry per CDR3 protein. The table records 560,000 or so distinct CDR3 sequences, about 18% of them present only once. The sequenced material came from PBMCs or a T cell subset sorted from them (not recorded which). The receptors here all came from an adult woman who had mild COVID-19 (a few samples of this study predate the infection). Cell type and time point are not known.

This clonotype occurred a few times. V is TRBV7-8 and J is TRBJ2-3, with TRBD1 identical over 9 bases. The CDR3 is 18 residues long. Germline V CDR1 and CDR2: SGHVS, FQNEAQ. J lost 2 bases, V lost 5 bases, and 14 bases had no gene match. This CDR3 is CASSPQGAENTHTDTQYF. In DNA form, the CDR3 reads TGTGCCAGCAGCCCACAGGGGGCCGAGAATACTCACACAGATACGCAGTATTTT.

The V gene is TRBV5-1, the J gene TRBJ1-4; maybe TRBD1 (5 bases). From germline, CDR1 is SGHRS and CDR2 YFSETQ. The CDR3 covers 14 residues. Deletions cut 3 bases from V and 1 base from J, with 7 bases between. CDR3 in amino acids: CASSYDRTNEKLFF. The CDR3 region has the DNA TGCGCCAGCAGCTATGACAGAACTAATGAAAAACTGTTTTTT.

The chain links TRBV4-1 to TRBJ2-1, with unresolved D. The CDR3 consists of 13 residues. V lost 4 bases, J lost 6 bases, and 10 bases lay in between. CDR1 and CDR2 from the germline V gene are MGHRA and YSYEKL. The CDR3 nucleotides are TGCGCCAGCAGCCTCGACTCCGCCAATGAGCAGTTCTTC. It is translated as CASSLDSANEQFF.

This sequence joins TRBV5-5 and TRBJ2-3; a possible D gene is TRBD1 (6 bases). Per germline, CDR1 SGHKS and CDR2 YYEKEE (reference sequence). The CDR3 length is 14 residues. V was trimmed by 1 base and J by 6 bases, leaving 12 bases between them. The CDR3 region has the DNA TGTGCCAGCAGCTTGTACAGGGATTATGATACGCAGTATTTT. Residues: CASSLYRDYDTQYF.

The sample holds one count of this clonotype. The V gene is TRBV5-1, the J gene TRBJ1-1; D gene unclear. V was pared by 2 bases and J by 1 base, with 12 bases between. Per germline, CDR1 SGHRS and CDR2 YFSETQ. CDR3 size: 15 residues. The CDR3 DNA reads as TGCGCCAGCAGCTTAGAGAGGAGAGGGAACACTGAAGCTTTCTTT. As protein: CASSLERRGNTEAFF.

The chain couples TRBV7-6 to TRBJ2-1, with 10 bases identical to TRBD2. The CDR3 has 19 residues. Germline-derived CDR1 and CDR2 are SGHVS and FNYEAQ. V dropped 2 bases and J dropped 1; count of bases not matched to a gene: 11. The CDR3 region has the DNA TGTGCCAGCAGCTTAAGTGCTAGCGGGGGTGGTAAGTCCTACAATGAGCAGTTCTTC. It yields the protein CASSLSASGGGKSYNEQFF.

Points on this clonotype: A single base separates this from a much larger clone, so it may be a read error. The chain combines TRBV29-1 with TRBJ2-2; 7 nucleotides align to TRBD1. This CDR3 region has 14 residues. Germline CDR1 is SQVTM and CDR2 is ANQGSEA. The CDR3 DNA is TGCAGCGCCCAAAGACAGGGTAACACCGGGCAGCTGTTTTTT. Residues: CSAQRQGNTGQLFF.

This clonotype has a handful of counts. V and J are TRBV12-3 or TRBV12-4 and TRBJ1-2; D is unclear. V lost 5 bases, J lost 5 bases, and 15 bases lay in between. This CDR3 has 14 residues. The CDR3 reads CASSPGGLAYGYTF. The DNA for the CDR3 is TGTGCCAGCAGTCCTGGAGGGTTGGCGTATGGCTACACCTTC.

V is TRBV7-9 and J is TRBJ1-1, with 7 bases matching TRBD1. The germline V gene has CDR1 SEHNR and CDR2 FQNEAQ (reference sequence). The J segment lost 5 bases and the V segment lost 4 bases, leaving 7 bases of the junction unmatched. CDR3 length: 14 residues. The CDR3 DNA reads as TGTGCCAGCAGCTCACAACAGGGGTGGACTGAAGCTTTCTTT. Its protein product is CASSSQQGWTEAFF.

The V gene is TRBV9, the J gene TRBJ2-7; TRBD1 matches at 7 bases. This CDR3 spans 14 amino acids. The germline V gene has CDR1 SGDLS and CDR2 YYNGEE. J lost 1 base, V lost 3 bases, and 4 bases had no gene match. The CDR3 DNA reads as TGTGCCAGCAGCGACAGGGGTGGATCCTACGAGCAGTACTTC. It specifies CASSDRGGSYEQYF.

In this sample, this clonotype turned up a few times. This chain connects TRBV12-3 or TRBV12-4 to TRBJ2-5; D may be TRBD2 (5 bases). This CDR3 has 12 residues. Trimming took 5 bases from V and 4 from J, leaving 8 bases between them. CDR3 amino acids: CASSPAAETQYF. CDR3 DNA sequence: TGTGCCAGCAGTCCAGCGGCAGAGACCCAGTACTTC.

This clonotype was picked up one time. J is TRBJ2-2 and V is TRBV12-3 or TRBV12-4, with D possibly TRBD2 on 6 matching bases. Trimming pared 6 bases from V and 6 bases from J, leaving 11 bases between. The CDR3 has 13 amino acids. The CDR3 protein is CASSVAVSGELFF. The CDR3 DNA sequence: TGTGCCAGCAGCGTAGCGGTTTCCGGGGAGCTGTTTTTT.

This clonotype was detected a few times. The V call is TRBV11-2, the J call TRBJ2-2; D call uncertain. Trimming left V 7 bases short and J 0 bases short, with 12 bases between. CDR3 length: 15 residues. In germline, CDR1 is SGHAT, CDR2 FQNNGV. This CDR3 reads CASNRGVTNTGELFF. The DNA for the CDR3 is TGTGCCAGCAACCGAGGAGTTACGAACACCGGGGAGCTGTTTTTT.